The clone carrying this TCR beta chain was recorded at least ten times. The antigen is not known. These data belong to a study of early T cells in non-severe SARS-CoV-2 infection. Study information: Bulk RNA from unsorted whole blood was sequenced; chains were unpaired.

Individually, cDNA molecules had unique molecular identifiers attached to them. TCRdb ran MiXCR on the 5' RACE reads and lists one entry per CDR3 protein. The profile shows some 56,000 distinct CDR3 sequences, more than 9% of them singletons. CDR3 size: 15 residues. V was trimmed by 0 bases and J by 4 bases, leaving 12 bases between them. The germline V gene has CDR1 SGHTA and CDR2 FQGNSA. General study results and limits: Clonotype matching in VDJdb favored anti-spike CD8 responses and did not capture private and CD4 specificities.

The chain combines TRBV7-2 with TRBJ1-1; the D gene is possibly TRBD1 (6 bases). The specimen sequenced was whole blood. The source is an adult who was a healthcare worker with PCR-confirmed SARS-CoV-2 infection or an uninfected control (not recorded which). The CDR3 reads CASSLAALTGTEAFF. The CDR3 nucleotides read TGTGCCAGCAGCTTAGCGGCCCTGACAGGCACTGAAGCTTTCTTT. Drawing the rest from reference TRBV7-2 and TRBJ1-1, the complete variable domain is GAGVSQSPSNKVTEKGKDVELRCDPISGHTALYWYRQSLGQGLEFLIYFQGNSAPDKSGLPSDRFSAERTGGSVSTLTIQRTQQEDSAVYLCASSLAALTGTEAFFGQGTRLTVV.